This T cell receptor beta chain originates from a study of tumour-infiltrating T cells in Burkitt lymphoma. Study in general: Patients covered every epidemiological subtype of Burkitt lymphoma.

Sequenced by immunoSEQ multiplex PCR; TCRdb stores in-frame clones only, minus some. The sample lists around 48,000 clones, around 29% occurring once. The CDR3 length is 15 residues. After removal of 3 bases from V and 6 bases from J, the junction contained 4 bases not matched to a gene. Germline assignment: CDR1 KGHSH and CDR2 LQKENI. In its sample, this clone was seen once. This sequence was found in a human donor with Burkitt lymphoma. The rearrangement uses TRBV18 and TRBJ1-4; 10 bases agree with TRBD1. Sequenced sample: tumor tissue. The CDR3 coding sequence is TGTGCCAGCTCACCGTCCGGGACAGGGGATGAAAAACTGTTTTTT. Translated, it gives CASSPSGTGDEKLFF.